This T cell receptor beta chain stems from a study of T cells in Graves' hyperthyroidism and ophthalmopathy. Looking at the study overall: Peripheral blood sampling occurred at initial diagnosis, before any treatment.

Authors of the study amplified TCR beta CDR3 regions from RNA transcripts. The HTBI primer set drove a first-round RT-PCR of the TCR CDR3. TCRdb reprocessed the multiplex PCR reads with MiXCR, giving one entry per CDR3 protein. The table includes some 440,000 distinct CDR3 sequences, around 14% detected once. This clonotype was counted only a few times. The antigen remains unidentified. V gave up 0 bases and J gave up 3 bases, with 11 bases separating them. Germline V gene lookup returns CDR1 MGHRA and CDR2 YSYEKL. The CDR3 runs to 15 residues. General study results and limits: Stable hyperthyroidism was told apart from ophthalmopathy by a model built on 13 V-J features.

The clonotype comes from a woman between 18 and 29 years old with Graves' hyperthyroidism. V usage is TRBV4-1 and J usage is TRBJ1-1; D possibly corresponds to TRBD1 (5 bases). The source material was blood. CDR3 loop: CASSQESRDYTEAFF. DNA of the CDR3: TGCGCCAGCAGCCAAGAGTCCAGGGACTACACTGAAGCTTTCTTT.